This T cell receptor (beta chain) was captured by sequencing in a study of cytomegalovirus exposure and HLA in healthy donors. This PCR relied on a set of 60 Vbeta primers and 13 Jbeta primers. The repertoire was sequenced with immunoSEQ multiplex PCR; TCRdb's copy has only in-frame clones and lacks some. This table holds 150,000 to 200,000 clones, 60% to 80% found once. Overall study results and limits: A prior analysis recorded that most TCR beta V segments were productive about 87% or about 30% of the time. Reportedly, diagnosis of cytomegalovirus status by the classifier showed high specificity and sensitivity. Researchers reported in a later analysis that a missense DCLRE1C variant was tied to TCR beta V- and J-gene trimming.

In regard to this clone: Antigen specificity is unknown.

The sequenced sample consisted of PBMCs. The receptor's source is a female donor in good health and CMV-seronegative.

CDR3 protein: CASSRGQGKETGELFF. For the CDR3, the DNA is TGCGCCAGCAGCCGCGGACAGGGGAAGGAGACCGGGGAGCTGTTTTTT. The chain combines TRBV4-3 with TRBJ2-2; 9 positions match TRBD1. The CDR3 is 16 residues long. V shed 4 bases and J 5 bases; nucleotides not matched to a gene: 8. Germline V gene data show CDR1 as LGHNA and CDR2 as YSLEER.